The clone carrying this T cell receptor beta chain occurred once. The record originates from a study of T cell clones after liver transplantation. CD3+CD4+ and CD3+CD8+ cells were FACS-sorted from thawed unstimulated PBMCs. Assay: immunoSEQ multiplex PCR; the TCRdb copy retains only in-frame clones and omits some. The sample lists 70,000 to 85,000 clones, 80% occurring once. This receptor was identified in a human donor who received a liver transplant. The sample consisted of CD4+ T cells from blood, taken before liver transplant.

CDR3 loop: CASSLHPQGSNQPQHF. CDR3 bases: TGCGCCAGCAGCTTGCATCCACAGGGTAGCAATCAGCCCCAGCATTTT. The rearrangement uses TRBV5-1 and TRBJ1-5; TRBD1 is a possible D gene (6 bases). This CDR3 is 16 amino acids long. V shed 1 base and J shed 0 bases, with 11 bases lying between them. Germline V CDR1 and CDR2: SGHRS, YFSETQ.